The 9 T cell receptor beta chains given below trace back to one sample, sequenced in a study of T cell responses to AZD1222 COVID-19 vaccine. The repertoire was sequenced with immunoSEQ multiplex PCR; TCRdb's copy has only in-frame clones and lacks some. The sample contains 100,000 or so clones, approximately 87% of which appear only once. Specimen: peripheral blood, collected on day 0 of AZD1222 vaccination. The receptors stem from an adult in good health.

This chain uses TRBV7-6 with TRBJ2-1; D uncertain. The V and J ends lost 3 bases and 0 bases respectively, with 9 bases between them. The germline V gene encodes CDR1 SGHVS and CDR2 FNYEAQ. CDR3 length equals 15 residues. CDR3 region: CASSLFESSYNEQFF. Written as DNA, the CDR3 is TGTGCCAGCAGCTTGTTTGAGAGCTCCTACAATGAGCAGTTCTTC.

V is TRBV2 and J is TRBJ1-2; D may be TRBD1 (6 bases). Germline lookup yields CDR1 SNHLY and CDR2 FYNNEI. The CDR3 runs 12 residues. V shed 4 bases and J shed 8 bases, with 11 bases lying between them. Here the CDR3 reads CASSVGAQGYTF. CDR3 sequence (DNA): TGTGCCAGCAGTGTGGGGGCGCAAGGCTACACCTTC.

The V and J genes are TRBV11-2 and TRBJ1-2; D is uncertain. The CDR3 covers 14 residues. Germline V gives CDR1 SGHAT, CDR2 FQNNGV. V was cut by 2 bases and J by 4 bases, with 11 bases left in between. The DNA for the CDR3 is TGTGCCAGCAGCTTAACGGGCAGGAGCTATGGCTACACCTTC. Residues: CASSLTGRSYGYTF. The variable domain in full, with the rest retrieved from reference TRBV11-2 and TRBJ1-2, is EAGVAQSPRYKIIEKRQSVAFWCNPISGHATLYWYQQILGQGPKLLIQFQNNGVVDDSQLPKDRFSAERLKGVDSTLKIQPAKLEDSAVYLCASSLTGRSYGYTFGSGTRLTVV.

This clone was seen just once. The chain recombines TRBV18 with TRBJ2-5, with D tentatively TRBD1 or TRBD2 (5 bases each). Germline CDR1 is KGHSH and CDR2 is LQKENI. V dropped 0 bases and J dropped 7 bases, with 12 bases sitting between them. The CDR3 is 14 amino acids. The CDR3 protein is CASSPPGVEGTQYF. The CDR3 DNA is TGTGCCAGCTCACCACCAGGGGTCGAGGGGACCCAGTACTTC.

The chain links TRBV20-1 to TRBJ2-7; 9 bases are a match to TRBD1. The germline gives CDR1 DFQATT, CDR2 SNEGSKA (reference sequence). V shed 3 bases and J 5 bases; nucleotides not matched to a gene: 14. The CDR3 length is 16 residues. The CDR3 coding sequence is TGCAGTGCTAGTATAAGGGGGACAGGGAAGCTCAACGAGCAGTACTTC. Encoded protein: CSASIRGTGKLNEQYF.

The chain is built from TRBV5-6 and TRBJ1-6; D is unresolved. V was pared by 0 bases and J by 10 bases, with 14 bases between. CDR3 length equals 15 residues. The germline CDR1 and CDR2 sequences are SGHDT and YYEEEE. The CDR3 DNA sequence: TGTGCCAGCAGCTTGGTCGCCAATACAGTGTCACCCCTCCACTTT. Encoded protein: CASSLVANTVSPLHF. Drawing the rest from reference TRBV5-6 and TRBJ1-6, the complete variable domain is DAGVTQSPTHLIKTRGQQVTLRCSPKSGHDTVSWYQQALGQGPQFIFQYYEEEERQRGNFPDRFSGHQFPNYSSELNVNALLLGDSALYLCASSLVANTVSPLHFGNGTRLTVT.

This chain links TRBV4-2 with TRBJ1-4; TRBD1 is a possible D gene (6 bases). CDR1 LGHNA and CDR2 YNFKEQ come from the germline V gene. CDR3 length: 15 residues. Deletions cut 3 bases from V and 5 bases from J, with 13 bases between. CDR3 coding DNA: TGTGCCAGCAGCCAGGGGGACATTGCGAATGAAAAACTGTTTTTT. Translating it yields CASSQGDIANEKLFF.

Only a few counts were recorded for this clone. The V call is TRBV11-2, the J call TRBJ1-6, with a tentative D call TRBD1 (6 bases). Germline CDR1 is SGHAT and CDR2 is FQNNGV. The CDR3 consists of 13 residues. Trimming shortened V by 9 bases and J by 7 bases, and 13 bases separated the two germline ends. In DNA form, the CDR3 reads TGTGCCAGGGCGAGGGGGTTAAATTCACCCCTCCACTTT. This codes for CARARGLNSPLHF.

The rearrangement joins TRBV15 to TRBJ2-5; tentative D call: TRBD2 (5 bases). Germline CDR1 and CDR2: LNHNV and YYDKDF (reference sequence). Trimming left V 3 bases short and J 7 bases short, with 15 bases between. The CDR3 has 14 amino acids. The CDR3 nucleotides are TGTGCCACCAGCAGCCCCCGGGAAGGCGGGACCCAGTACTTC. This codes for CATSSPREGGTQYF.